This is a list of T cell receptor beta chains from one sample in a study of CD8 T cells in ankylosing spondylitis. Via MiXCR, TCRdb re-called the 5' RACE reads, giving one row per CDR3 protein. The data contain tens of thousands of distinct CDR3 sequences, roughly 27% of them seen just once; the ten biggest clones take up nearly 60%. The sample was blood, either unsorted or a sorted T cell fraction (not recorded which). The source is a male donor with ankylosing spondylitis or in good health (not recorded which). Each CDR3 is given with its conserved first and last residue. The order of the fields is D gene, J gene, V gene, clone size, CDR3 protein, CDR3 DNA. D genes are given only for firm matches. Size values are once, few and many counts, or a class for expanded clones, and some rows have none.

>TRBD1|TRBJ2-2|TRBV5-1|NA
CASSDTGQPTGELFF
TGCGCCAGCAGCGACACGGGACAGCCTACCGGGGAGCTGTTTTTT
>NA|TRBJ2-1|TRBV7-2|NA
CASSFTNEQFF
TGTGCCAGCAGCTTTACCAATGAGCAGTTCTTC
>TRBD1|TRBJ1-1|TRBV18|NA
CASSSYRGTEAFF
TGTGCCAGCTCATCATACAGGGGAACTGAAGCTTTCTTT
>TRBD1|TRBJ1-1|TRBV29-1|NA
CSATQGGNTEAFF
TGCAGCGCGACTCAGGGGGGGAACACTGAAGCTTTCTTT
>NA|TRBJ1-2|TRBV20-1|NA
CSASERGRVYGYTF
TGCAGTGCATCAGAAAGGGGCCGGGTCTATGGCTACACCTTC
>TRBD2|TRBJ2-2|TRBV5-1|few
CASRSAGDWTGELFF
TGCGCCAGCAGATCAGCGGGAGATTGGACCGGGGAGCTGTTTTTT
>TRBD2|TRBJ2-1|TRBV7-2|NA
CASNLGRGNYNEQFF
TGTGCCAGCAACCTGGGGCGGGGGAACTACAATGAGCAGTTCTTC
>NA|TRBJ1-5|TRBV12-3/TRBV12-4|many
CASSLSSNQPQHF
TGTGCCAGCAGTTTGTCTAGCAATCAGCCCCAGCATTTT
>TRBD2|TRBJ2-7|TRBV12-3/TRBV12-4|NA
CASSPRLAGVPFTYEQYF
TGTGCCAGCAGTCCAAGACTAGCGGGAGTCCCTTTTACCTACGAGCAGTACTTC
>NA|TRBJ1-1|TRBV20-1|NA
CSASGNTADTEAFF
TGCAGTGCCTCGGGCAACACAGCCGACACTGAAGCTTTCTTT
>NA|TRBJ1-2|TRBV20-1|many
CSARLGGYTF
TGCAGTGCTAGGCTGGGAGGCTACACCTTC
>NA|TRBJ1-1|TRBV7-3|NA
CASSPEGGRHTEAFF
TGTGCCAGCAGCCCCGAGGGTGGCAGGCACACTGAAGCTTTCTTT
>NA|TRBJ2-3|TRBV2|NA
CASSAVTATDTQYF
TGTGCCAGCAGTGCCGTCACAGCCACAGATACGCAGTATTTT
>NA|TRBJ2-6|TRBV7-9|many
CASSQADSAGANVLTF
TGTGCCAGCAGTCAGGCGGATTCGGCTGGGGCCAACGTCCTGACTTTC
>TRBD2|TRBJ2-3|TRBV7-9|NA
CASSAGGADTQYF
TGTGCCAGCTCAGCGGGGGGGGCAGATACGCAGTATTTT
>TRBD1|TRBJ1-1|TRBV20-1|NA
CSAPGVGQGTTEAFF
TGCAGTGCCCCGGGGGTCGGACAGGGCACTACTGAAGCTTTCTTT
>NA|TRBJ1-1|TRBV20-1|NA
CSARRAALNTEAFF
TGCAGTGCTAGAAGGGCAGCGCTGAACACTGAAGCTTTCTTT
>TRBD2|TRBJ2-1|TRBV20-1|many
CSAPRTSYNEQFF
TGCAGTGCTCCTCGGACTAGCTACAATGAGCAGTTCTTC
>NA|TRBJ2-5|TRBV27|NA
CASSPLEGETQYF
TGTGCCAGCAGTCCCCTAGAAGGAGAGACCCAGTACTTC
>TRBD2|TRBJ2-5|TRBV27|NA
CASSPSLAGGVETQYF
TGTGCCAGCAGTCCCTCCCTAGCGGGAGGTGTAGAGACCCAGTACTTC
>NA|TRBJ1-2|TRBV10-3|NA
CATMAPGGDYGYTF
TGTGCCACCATGGCCCCGGGGGGCGACTATGGCTACACCTTC
>NA|TRBJ1-5|TRBV18|few
CASSPRDQPQHF
TGTGCCAGCTCACCGCGAGATCAGCCCCAGCATTTT
>NA|TRBJ1-1|TRBV5-5|NA
CASSLGLRNTEAFF
TGTGCCAGCAGCTTGGGACTACGAAACACTGAAGCTTTCTTT
>NA|TRBJ2-1|TRBV7-7|NA
CASSSTSGSYNEQFF
TGTGCCAGCAGCTCGACTTCCGGGAGTTACAATGAGCAGTTCTTC
>NA|TRBJ2-5|TRBV7-9|few
CASSLRARVETQYF
TGTGCCAGCAGCCTAAGGGCTAGGGTGGAGACCCAGTACTTC
>NA|TRBJ1-5|TRBV10-3|many
CAISPGGDSNQPQHF
TGTGCCATCAGCCCGGGAGGCGATAGCAATCAGCCCCAGCATTTT
>NA|TRBJ1-2|TRBV10-3|NA
CATSKSVLDNGYTF
TGTGCCACCTCGAAGTCCGTCCTGGACAATGGCTACACCTTC
>NA|TRBJ2-5|TRBV20-1|NA
CSAMRGRLSAETQYF
TGCAGCGCTATGAGAGGCAGGCTAAGCGCAGAGACCCAGTACTTC
>NA|TRBJ2-7|TRBV20-1|many
CSARSGLLAYEQYF
TGCAGTGCTAGAAGCGGGTTGTTGGCCTACGAGCAGTACTTC
>NA|TRBJ1-1|TRBV7-9|NA
CASSSTRGTEAFF
TGTGCCAGCAGCTCGACGCGAGGGACTGAAGCTTTCTTT
>NA|TRBJ2-1|TRBV18|few
CASSPSWGKDNEQFF
TGTGCCAGCTCACCATCTTGGGGGAAGGACAATGAGCAGTTCTTC
>NA|TRBJ2-5|TRBV5-1|NA
CASSLLWTAPKETQYF
TGCGCCAGCAGCCTCCTATGGACAGCCCCGAAGGAGACCCAGTACTTC
>NA|TRBJ1-2|TRBV9|NA
CASSVGWAGEYGYTF
TGTGCCAGCAGCGTCGGTTGGGCGGGGGAATATGGCTACACCTTC
>NA|TRBJ2-7|TRBV12-3/TRBV12-4|few
CASSLNGYEQYF
TGTGCCAGCAGTTTAAACGGCTACGAGCAGTACTTC
>NA|TRBJ2-1|TRBV20-1|NA
CSARLSPRGNEQFF
TGCAGTGCCCGGCTTTCGCCCCGAGGAAATGAGCAGTTCTTC
>NA|TRBJ2-5|TRBV12-3/TRBV12-4|few
CASSPRKGETQYF
TGTGCCAGCAGTCCAAGGAAAGGGGAGACCCAGTACTTC